The 23 T cell receptor beta chains reported below all come from one sample, sequenced in a study of early T cells in non-severe SARS-CoV-2 infection. TCRdb used MiXCR to reprocess the 5' RACE reads, holding one entry per CDR3 protein. The table records under 85,000 distinct CDR3 sequences, 4.5% to 6% of them present only once. Specimen: whole blood, collected at baseline. The receptors were gathered from an adult who was a healthcare worker with PCR-confirmed SARS-CoV-2 infection or an uninfected control (not recorded which).

In its sample, this clonotype is medium-sized. The chain links TRBV2 to TRBJ2-1, with 9 bases lining up with TRBD2. CDR1 SNHLY and CDR2 FYNNEI come from the germline V gene. V was clipped by 9 bases and J by 14 bases; unmatched bases: 5. This CDR3 region has 10 residues. CDR3 loop: CASLIAGEFF. The CDR3 DNA reads as TGTGCCAGTTTAATAGCGGGAGAGTTCTTC.

This clonotype was seen a few times. The V gene is TRBV10-3, the J gene TRBJ2-2; tentative D call: TRBD2 (6 bases). This CDR3 comprises 12 residues. Between the trimmed V and J ends, which lost 4 bases and 9 bases, there was a span of 9 bases. The germline gives CDR1 ENHRY, CDR2 SYGVKD. The CDR3 DNA reads as TGTGCCATCAGTGTGGAGGGGAGGGAGCTGTTTTTT. The encoded protein is CAISVEGRELFF.

This clonotype occurred a few times. This chain connects TRBV19 to TRBJ1-2; D gene ambiguous. CDR1 is LNHDA, CDR2 SQIVND, per germline (reference sequence). V lost 4 bases and J 2 bases, leaving 11 bases between the germline ends. The CDR3 sequence is 14 residues long. The CDR3: CASSSPAINYGYTF. As DNA, the CDR3 is TGTGCCAGTAGTAGCCCGGCGATCAACTATGGCTACACCTTC.

Only a few counts were recorded for this clonotype. The CDR3 DNA sequence: TGCAGTGCTAGTGGGGACCTCTCCTACAATGAGCAGTTCTTC. Encoded protein: CSASGDLSYNEQFF. V and J are TRBV20-1 and TRBJ2-1; D is possibly TRBD1 or TRBD2 (5 bases each). Germline assignment: CDR1 DFQATT and CDR2 SNEGSKA (reference sequence). The V and J ends lost 3 bases and 0 bases respectively, with 9 bases between them. The CDR3 consists of 14 residues.

There are many counts of this clonotype. This chain joins TRBV12-5 and TRBJ1-2, with D unresolved. The V end lost 0 bases, the J end lost 8 bases, and 7 bases lay between the germline ends. Germline loops: CDR1 LGHNT, CDR2 FRNRAP. The CDR3 totals 12 residues. The CDR3 here is CASGLVSEGYTF. The CDR3 region has the DNA TGTGCTAGTGGTTTGGTGTCCGAGGGCTACACCTTC.

This clonotype was seen more than once but under ten times. The V call is TRBV10-3, the J call TRBJ2-7; D ambiguous. Germline V gene data show CDR1 as ENHRY and CDR2 as SYGVKD. This CDR3 contains 12 residues. Trimming cost V 2 bases and J 6 bases, with 8 bases left between them. As DNA, the CDR3 is TGTGCCATCAGTGAGAGCGTCGTCGAGCAGTACTTC. Amino acid sequence: CAISESVVEQYF.

In the case of this clonotype: One end of the junction fails to match germline, which may point to a read error. This rearrangement joins TRBV27 to TRBJ2-7, with 8 bases aligning to TRBD1. CDR3 length: 14 residues. The germline gives CDR1 MNHEY, CDR2 SMNVEV (reference sequence). The CDR3 DNA follows: TGTGCCAGCAGTTCGATAGCAGGGGGCCGAAGGTTCAACTTC. Protein product: CASSSIAGGRRFNF.

In its sample, this clonotype was seen a few times. The rearrangement joins TRBV5-1 to TRBJ2-2; D may be TRBD1 (5 bases). Germline V gene lookup returns CDR1 SGHRS and CDR2 YFSETQ. Trimming took off 4 bases at V and 4 bases at J, with 14 bases between the two ends. The CDR3 covers 15 residues. The CDR3 coding sequence is TGCGCCAGCAGCACACCAGGGTTGTTCACCGGGGAGCTGTTTTTT. It codes for CASSTPGLFTGELFF.

This clonotype was recorded many times. An end of the junction does not agree with germline; a read error may underlie this. Written as DNA, the CDR3 is TGTGCCATCAGTGAGAGCACGCAGGGGGGGTTGTTC. It yields the protein CAISESTQGGLF. The chain joins TRBV10-3 to TRBJ2-1; perhaps D is TRBD1 or TRBD2 (7 bases each). The CDR3 runs to 12 residues. The germline V gene has CDR1 ENHRY and CDR2 SYGVKD.

The rearrangement joins TRBV4-1 to TRBJ1-5, with D maybe TRBD1 (5 bases). Per germline, CDR1 MGHRA and CDR2 YSYEKL. Trimming removed 1 base at V and 6 bases at J, with 10 bases between. The CDR3 is 14 amino acids. CDR3 sequence reads: CASSQGRATQPQHF. The DNA for the CDR3 is TGCGCCAGCAGCCAAGGCAGGGCCACTCAGCCCCAGCATTTT.

This clonotype was observed a handful of times. This chain connects TRBV2 to TRBJ2-1; 9 bases are shared with TRBD2. V gave up 1 base and J gave up 15 bases; unmatched junction bases: 13. In germline, CDR1 is SNHLY, CDR2 FYNNEI. CDR3 size: 15 residues. The CDR3 nucleotides are TGTGCCAGCAGTGAAGTCAGACTAGCGGAGCCCTTTGGGTTCTTC. Translated: CASSEVRLAEPFGFF.

In this sample, this clonotype turned up many times. V usage is TRBV5-1 and J usage is TRBJ2-1; D not certain. CDR3 length: 14 residues. Per germline, CDR1 SGHRS and CDR2 YFSETQ. V was clipped by 0 bases and J by 2 bases, with 6 bases between them. The CDR3 region is CASSLGWAYNEQFF. CDR3 bases: TGCGCCAGCAGCTTGGGGTGGGCCTACAATGAGCAGTTCTTC.

This clonotype was picked up a small number of times. The gene calls are TRBV29-1 and TRBJ1-1; TRBD1 matches 7 bases. The CDR3 is 14 amino acids. V lost 6 bases to trimming and J lost 5 bases; unmatched junction nucleotides: 12. Germline V lookup: CDR1 SQVTM, CDR2 ANQGSEA. CDR3 sequence (DNA): TGCAGCGTGAGCAACTCAGGGGGTGAGACTGAAGCTTTCTTT. It yields the protein CSVSNSGGETEAFF.

This clonotype has ten or more counts. The V call is TRBV6-6, the J call TRBJ1-1; D is possibly TRBD1 (5 bases). Germline values: CDR1 MNHNY, CDR2 SVGAGI (reference sequence). Between the trimmed V and J ends, which lost 10 bases and 11 bases, there was a span of 17 bases. The CDR3 covers 11 residues. This chain's CDR3 is CAIPRRAGAFF. CDR3 sequence (DNA): TGTGCCATCCCTAGGAGGGCAGGGGCTTTCTTT.

This clonotype was found a few times. The gene calls are TRBV20-1 and TRBJ2-5; D unresolved. Deletions cut 4 bases from V and 10 bases from J, with 7 bases between. This CDR3 has 9 residues. Germline CDR1 reads DFQATT; CDR2 reads SNEGSKA (reference sequence). CDR3: CSANRNQYF. The CDR3, as DNA: TGCAGTGCTAACCGTAACCAGTACTTC.

This clonotype has ten or more counts. The V call is TRBV27, the J call TRBJ2-1; TRBD2 is a possible D gene (6 bases). CDR3 length equals 18 residues. Germline V gene sequence: CDR1 MNHEY, CDR2 SMNVEV (reference sequence). V was cut by 3 bases and J by 7 bases, with 25 bases left in between. The CDR3 DNA is TGTGCCAGCAGTTTGTCGGCGGAGGGGAGTTCGCACAGGAATGAGCAGTTCTTC. As protein: CASSLSAEGSSHRNEQFF.

The V call is TRBV18, the J call TRBJ1-1, with D tentatively TRBD1 (5 bases). Germline V lookup: CDR1 KGHSH, CDR2 LQKENI. CDR3 size: 13 residues. Trimming took 4 bases from V and 7 from J, leaving 13 bases between them. The CDR3 DNA sequence: TGTGCCAGCTCACGGTCTGGAGGGGATGAAGCTTTCTTT. Its translation is CASSRSGGDEAFF.

In its sample, this clonotype was seen many times. The gene calls are TRBV12-3 or TRBV12-4 and TRBJ2-1, with a possible D match to TRBD2 (5 bases). V lost 5 bases to trimming and J lost 2 bases, with 13 bases between them. There are 15 residues in the CDR3. The CDR3 sequence is CASSVRGSPYNEQFF. The CDR3 bases are TGTGCCAGCAGTGTTAGAGGGTCCCCCTACAATGAGCAGTTCTTC.

This chain links TRBV20-1 with TRBJ1-1; D perhaps matches TRBD1 (6 bases). There are 14 residues in the CDR3. V dropped 5 bases and J dropped 4 bases, with 17 bases sitting between them. Germline assignment: CDR1 DFQATT and CDR2 SNEGSKA (reference sequence). Written as DNA, the CDR3 is TGCAGTGCTTGGATCGGGGGCCAGGGCACTGAAGCTTTCTTT. Protein sequence: CSAWIGGQGTEAFF.

This clonotype was seen many times. The rearrangement links TRBV14 to TRBJ1-1, with unresolved D. The CDR3 has 11 amino acids. Germline V gives CDR1 SGHDN, CDR2 FVKESK. Trimming took off 4 bases at V and 10 bases at J, with 10 bases between the two ends. The CDR3 nucleotides are TGTGCCAGCAGCCTAGAGGGCCGAGCTTTCTTT. Translated: CASSLEGRAFF.

This clonotype has at least ten counts. The rearrangement uses TRBV5-4 and TRBJ2-5, with TRBD1 as a possible D gene (6 bases). Germline CDR1 SGHNT, CDR2 YYREEE (reference sequence). V was pared by 4 bases and J by 4 bases, with 11 bases between. This CDR3 spans 13 amino acids. The CDR3 sequence is CASSGDRSETQYF. The CDR3 DNA sequence: TGTGCCAGCAGCGGAGACAGGTCAGAGACCCAGTACTTC.

This clonotype was observed a few times. This chain joins TRBV10-1 and TRBJ2-2, with 7 nucleotides matching TRBD2. CDR3 size: 12 residues. Germline-derived CDR1 and CDR2 are WNHNN and SYGVQD (reference sequence). The trim removed 6 bases at V and 6 bases at J, leaving 1 base unmatched. The CDR3 DNA reads as TGCGCCAGCAGAGGACTAGCCGGGGAGCTGTTTTTT. It yields the protein CASRGLAGELFF.

This clonotype was detected a few times. The J gene is TRBJ1-2, the V gene TRBV3-1; D may be TRBD1 (5 bases). Germline CDR1 reads LGHDT; CDR2 reads YNNKEL (reference sequence). V lost 6 bases and J 4 bases, leaving 18 bases between the germline ends. The CDR3 runs 15 residues. The CDR3 is CASRPGTAGLYGYTF. The CDR3 nucleotides are TGTGCCAGCAGGCCCGGGACGGCAGGTCTCTATGGCTACACCTTC.